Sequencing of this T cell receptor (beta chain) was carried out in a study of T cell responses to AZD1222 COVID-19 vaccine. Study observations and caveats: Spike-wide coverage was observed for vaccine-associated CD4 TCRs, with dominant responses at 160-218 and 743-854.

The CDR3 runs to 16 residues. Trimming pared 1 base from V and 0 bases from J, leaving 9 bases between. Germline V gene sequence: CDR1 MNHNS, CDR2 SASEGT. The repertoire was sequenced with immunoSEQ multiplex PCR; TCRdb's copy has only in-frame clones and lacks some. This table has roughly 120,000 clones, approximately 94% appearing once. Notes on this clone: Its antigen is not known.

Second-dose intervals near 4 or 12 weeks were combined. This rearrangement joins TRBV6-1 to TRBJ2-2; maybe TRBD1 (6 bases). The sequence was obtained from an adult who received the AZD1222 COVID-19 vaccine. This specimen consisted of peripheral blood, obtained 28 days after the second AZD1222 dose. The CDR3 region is CASSEGQAPNTGELFF. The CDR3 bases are TGTGCCAGCAGTGAAGGACAGGCCCCGAACACCGGGGAGCTGTTTTTT.